The 9 T cell receptor beta chains in this list originate from one sample, sequenced in a study of blood T cell repertoires in COVID-19. Assay: immunoSEQ multiplex PCR; the TCRdb copy retains only in-frame clones and omits some. The table records 70,000 or so clones, about 74% of them present only once. Source material: peripheral blood. Every receptor here comes from a human donor in a cohort sampled during active COVID-19.

The V call is TRBV28, the J call TRBJ2-2; 9 nucleotides align to TRBD1. Per germline, CDR1 MDHEN and CDR2 SYDVKM. The CDR3 spans 14 residues. With V trimmed by 6 bases and J by 3 bases, 2 bases remained unmatched. The CDR3 nucleotides read TGTGCCAGCAGATGGACAGGGGACACCGGGGAGCTGTTTTTT. It encodes CASRWTGDTGELFF.

J is TRBJ2-6 and V is TRBV27; 7 bases are a match to TRBD1. V lost 6 bases and J lost 2; bases outside the gene matches: 4. This CDR3 has 15 residues. The germline CDR1 and CDR2 sequences are MNHEY and SMNVEV (reference sequence). Here the CDR3 DNA reads TGTGCCAGCAGCCTTACAGGGGCTGGGGCCAACGTCCTGACTTTC. Its protein product is CASSLTGAGANVLTF.

CDR3 in amino acids: CASSMDNYEQYF. The CDR3 DNA is TGTGCCAGCAGCATGGACAACTACGAGCAGTACTTC. The gene calls are TRBV7-8 and TRBJ2-7; TRBD1 might be the D (5 bases). The CDR3 has 12 amino acids. Trimming cost V 5 bases and J 3 bases, with 8 bases left between them. Germline loops: CDR1 SGHVS, CDR2 FQNEAQ.

V gene TRBV18 combines with J gene TRBJ2-3; no reliable D call. Trimming stripped 0 bases from V and 1 base from J, with 11 bases between. This CDR3 spans 16 amino acids. The germline V gene has CDR1 KGHSH and CDR2 LQKENI. DNA of the CDR3: TGTGCCAGCTCACCACCCCTTACCGCGGGCACAGATACGCAGTATTTT. It specifies CASSPPLTAGTDTQYF.

The J gene is TRBJ1-1, the V gene TRBV18; 12 bases are shared with TRBD1. The V gene end was trimmed by 8 bases and the J gene end by 7 bases; junction bases not matched to a gene: 5. Germline V lookup: CDR1 KGHSH, CDR2 LQKENI. CDR3 length: 13 amino acids. The CDR3 is CASAGTGGLEAFF. DNA for the CDR3: TGTGCCAGCGCCGGGACAGGGGGCCTTGAAGCTTTCTTT.

The rearrangement joins TRBV12-5 to TRBJ2-1; 9 bases are shared with TRBD1. Germline trimming cut 5 bases from V and 5 bases from J; bases unmatched to any gene: 4. The V gene's germline CDR1 is LGHNT and CDR2 FRNRAP. CDR3 length: 14 residues. In nucleotides, the CDR3 is TGTGCTAGTGGTACGGGACAGGGAAACAATGAGCAGTTCTTC. Translated, it gives CASGTGQGNNEQFF.

The J gene is TRBJ1-5, the V gene TRBV6-5; no clear D gene. Per germline, CDR1 MNHEY and CDR2 SVGAGI. The CDR3 has 13 amino acids. V was pared by 0 bases and J by 7 bases, with 7 bases between. In nucleotides, the CDR3 is TGTGCCAGCAGTTACTCGAGGCAGCAGCCCCAGCATTTT. It specifies CASSYSRQQPQHF.

CDR3 sequence reads: CSVEDYKNTEAFF. For the CDR3, the DNA is TGCAGCGTTGAAGACTATAAGAACACTGAAGCTTTCTTT. The chain couples TRBV29-1 to TRBJ1-1; no definite D call. CDR3 length: 13 residues. V was clipped by 0 bases and J by 1 base, with 6 bases between them. Germline-derived CDR1 and CDR2 are SQVTM and ANQGSEA.

This sequence joins TRBV2 and TRBJ2-3; TRBD2 matches at 7 bases. Germline values: CDR1 SNHLY, CDR2 FYNNEI. The CDR3 has 15 amino acids. V dropped 8 bases and J dropped 2; count of bases not matched to a gene: 10. The CDR3 here is CASGWAGENTDTQYF. CDR3 nucleotides: TGTGCCAGCGGGTGGGCGGGGGAGAACACAGATACGCAGTATTTT.